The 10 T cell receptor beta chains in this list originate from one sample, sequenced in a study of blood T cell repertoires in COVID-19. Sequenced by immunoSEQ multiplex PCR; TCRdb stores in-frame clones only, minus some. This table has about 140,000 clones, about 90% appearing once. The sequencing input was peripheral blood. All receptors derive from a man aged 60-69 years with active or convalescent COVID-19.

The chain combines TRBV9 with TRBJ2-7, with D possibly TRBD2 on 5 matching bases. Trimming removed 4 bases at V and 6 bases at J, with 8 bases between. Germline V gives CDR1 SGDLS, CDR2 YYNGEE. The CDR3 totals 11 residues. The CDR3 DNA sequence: TGTGCCAGCAGCCGCGAGGGCGAGCAGTACTTC. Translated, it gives CASSREGEQYF. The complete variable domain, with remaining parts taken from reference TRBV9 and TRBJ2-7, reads DSGVTQTPKHLITATGQRVTLRCSPRSGDLSVYWYQQSLDQGLQFLIQYYNGEERAKGNILERFSAQQFPDLHSELNLSSLELGDSALYFCASSREGEQYFGPGTRLTVT.

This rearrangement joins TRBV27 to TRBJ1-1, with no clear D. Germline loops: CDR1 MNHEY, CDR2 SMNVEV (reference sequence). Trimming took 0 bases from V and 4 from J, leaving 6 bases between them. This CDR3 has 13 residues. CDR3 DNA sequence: TGTGCCAGCAGTTTATCTCAAATCACTGAAGCTTTCTTT. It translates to CASSLSQITEAFF.

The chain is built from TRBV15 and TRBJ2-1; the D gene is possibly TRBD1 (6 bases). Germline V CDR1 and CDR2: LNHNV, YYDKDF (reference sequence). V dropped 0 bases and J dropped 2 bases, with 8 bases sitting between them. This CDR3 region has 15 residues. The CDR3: CATSRDPGAYNEQFF. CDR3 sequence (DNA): TGTGCCACCAGCAGAGATCCAGGGGCCTACAATGAGCAGTTCTTC.

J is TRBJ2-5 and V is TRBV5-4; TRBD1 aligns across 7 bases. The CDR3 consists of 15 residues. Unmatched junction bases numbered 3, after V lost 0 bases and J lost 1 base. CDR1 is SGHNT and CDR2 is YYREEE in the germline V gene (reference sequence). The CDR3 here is CASSLEDRRQETQYF. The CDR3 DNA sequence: TGTGCCAGCAGCTTGGAGGACAGGCGCCAAGAGACCCAGTACTTC.

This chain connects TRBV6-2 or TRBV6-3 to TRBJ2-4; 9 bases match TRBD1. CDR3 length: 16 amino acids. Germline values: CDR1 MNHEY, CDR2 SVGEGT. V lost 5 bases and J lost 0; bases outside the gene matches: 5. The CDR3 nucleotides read TGTGCCAGCAGTAGACAGGGGGGGGTAGCCAAAAACATTCAGTACTTC. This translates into CASSRQGGVAKNIQYF.

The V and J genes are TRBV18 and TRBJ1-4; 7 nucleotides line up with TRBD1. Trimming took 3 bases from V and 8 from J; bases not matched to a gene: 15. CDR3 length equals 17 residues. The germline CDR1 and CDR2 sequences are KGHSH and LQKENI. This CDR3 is CASSPVSKHNRGEKLFF. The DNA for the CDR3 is TGTGCCAGCTCACCCGTTTCAAAACATAACAGGGGCGAAAAACTGTTTTTT.

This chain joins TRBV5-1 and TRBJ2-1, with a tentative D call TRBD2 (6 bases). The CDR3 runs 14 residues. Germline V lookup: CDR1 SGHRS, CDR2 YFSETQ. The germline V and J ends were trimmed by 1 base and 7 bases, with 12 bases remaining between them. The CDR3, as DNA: TGCGCCAGCAGCTTGTCGCGGGGCGGGAATGAGCAGTTCTTC. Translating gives CASSLSRGGNEQFF.

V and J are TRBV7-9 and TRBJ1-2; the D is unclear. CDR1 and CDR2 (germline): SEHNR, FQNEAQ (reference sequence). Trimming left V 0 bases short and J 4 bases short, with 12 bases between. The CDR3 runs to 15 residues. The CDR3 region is CASSLAKVAGYGYTF. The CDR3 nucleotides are TGTGCCAGCAGCTTAGCCAAGGTGGCAGGCTATGGCTACACCTTC.

The CDR3 here is CASSPGGPNTGELFF. For the CDR3, the DNA is TGCGCCAGCAGCCCTGGTGGCCCGAACACCGGGGAGCTGTTTTTT. The rearrangement uses TRBV5-1 and TRBJ2-2; the D is unclear. Trimming took off 4 bases at V and 0 bases at J, with 10 bases between the two ends. Germline V gene lookup returns CDR1 SGHRS and CDR2 YFSETQ. The CDR3 sequence is 15 residues long.

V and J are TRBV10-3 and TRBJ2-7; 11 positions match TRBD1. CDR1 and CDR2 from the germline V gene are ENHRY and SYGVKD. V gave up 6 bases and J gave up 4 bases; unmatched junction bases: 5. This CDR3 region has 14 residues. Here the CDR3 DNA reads TGTGCCATCAGCCCCGGACAGGGGGCTTACGAGCAGTACTTC. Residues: CAISPGQGAYEQYF.